Listed here are 20 T cell receptor beta chains from one sample, sequenced in a study of T-cell reconstitution after alpha-beta-depleted transplantation in children. Construction of the TCRbeta library involved unique molecular identifiers. TCRdb analysed the PCR reads with MiXCR anew, one entry per CDR3 protein. The profile covers approximately 85,000 distinct CDR3 sequences, with about 16% appearing a single time and 15% to 20% taken by the ten largest. The sequencing here drew on PBMCs, mostly from graft donor cells, taken 180 days after TCRalphabeta/CD19-depleted stem cell transplant. These receptor sequences come from a male patient under 10 years old who had a stem cell transplant for acute lymphoblastic leukemia, so the T cells may come from the graft donor.

Notes on this clonotype: The junction and the germline gene differ at one end; a read error may be behind it. The chain links TRBV20-1 to TRBJ2-3; D gene ambiguous. Germline V lookup: CDR1 DFQATT, CDR2 SNEGSKA (reference sequence). The CDR3 contains 14 residues. Written as DNA, the CDR3 is TGCGGTGCTAGATCCCCGAGGAGCACAGATACGCAGTATTTT. Protein sequence: CGARSPRSTDTQYF.

This rearrangement joins TRBV23-1 to TRBJ2-5, with a weak D call TRBD1 (6 bases). TRBV23-1 belongs to the ORF category, with a function that is uncertain. The ends were cut back, 9 bases at V and 3 bases at J, with 14 bases in the middle. The CDR3 has 13 residues. As DNA, the CDR3 is TGCGCCAGTCCCCCGAACAGGGAAGAGACCCAGTACTTC. Translation gives CASPPNREETQYF.

This clonotype was detected ten times or more. This rearrangement joins TRBV20-1 to TRBJ2-5; weak D call: TRBD1 (6 bases). The germline V gene has CDR1 DFQATT and CDR2 SNEGSKA (reference sequence). The CDR3 spans 12 residues. V was clipped by 6 bases and J by 6 bases, with 14 bases between them. The CDR3 nucleotides are TGCAGTGCCAGTCAACAGGGACAGACCCAGTACTTC. It translates to CSASQQGQTQYF.

The V call is TRBV11-2, the J call TRBJ1-2; 9 bases are shared with TRBD1. Germline CDR1 and CDR2: SGHAT and FQNNGV. Trimming took 3 bases from V and 3 from J; bases not matched to a gene: 14. CDR3 size: 18 residues. The CDR3 nucleotides are TGTGCCAGCAGCTTTCCCCTCGACAGGGGGGGGTGGGACTATGGCTACACCTTC. Residues: CASSFPLDRGGWDYGYTF. Supplemented by reference TRBV11-2 and TRBJ1-2, the full variable domain reads EAGVAQSPRYKIIEKRQSVAFWCNPISGHATLYWYQQILGQGPKLLIQFQNNGVVDDSQLPKDRFSAERLKGVDSTLKIQPAKLEDSAVYLCASSFPLDRGGWDYGYTFGSGTRLTVV.

V and J are TRBV7-2 and TRBJ1-6; no definite D call. This CDR3 comprises 16 residues. The V end lost 1 base, the J end lost 6 bases, and 13 bases lay between the germline ends. CDR1 SGHTA and CDR2 FQGNSA come from the germline V gene. The CDR3 DNA reads as TGTGCCAGCAGCTTAGAAGTGCGGGGTAGTAATTCACCCCTCCACTTT. Residues: CASSLEVRGSNSPLHF.

This clonotype has only a few counts. The rearrangement uses TRBV10-2 and TRBJ2-1, with a tentative D call TRBD2 (5 bases). The CDR3 sequence is 16 residues long. CDR1 WSHSY and CDR2 SAAADI come from the germline V gene. The V end lost 7 bases, the J end lost 0 bases, and 16 bases lay between the germline ends. This CDR3 reads CASTPWRGSSYNEQFF. The DNA for the CDR3 is TGCGCCAGCACCCCTTGGAGAGGGAGCTCCTACAATGAGCAGTTCTTC.

This chain connects TRBV12-3 or TRBV12-4 to TRBJ1-2; tentative D call: TRBD1 (6 bases). The CDR3 has 13 residues. The V end was cut by 6 bases, the J end by 3 bases, with 11 bases between. CDR3 in amino acids: CASSIQGDYGYTF. Here the CDR3 DNA reads TGTGCCAGCAGCATACAGGGAGACTATGGCTACACCTTC.

This sequence joins TRBV29-1 and TRBJ2-7; D not certain. Germline V gene lookup returns CDR1 SQVTM and CDR2 ANQGSEA. V shed 1 base and J shed 2 bases, with 9 bases lying between them. The CDR3 consists of 13 residues. The chain's CDR3 is CSVEGSSPYEQYF. For the CDR3, the DNA is TGCAGCGTTGAAGGAAGTTCTCCCTACGAGCAGTACTTC.

The rearrangement joins TRBV10-3 to TRBJ2-5; maybe TRBD2 (7 bases). The CDR3 is made up of 17 amino acids. Trimming left V 0 bases short and J 0 bases short, with 14 bases between. The germline V gene encodes CDR1 ENHRY and CDR2 SYGVKD. The CDR3 sequence: CAISESGGGFDQETQYF. DNA of the CDR3: TGTGCCATCAGTGAGTCGGGGGGGGGCTTCGACCAAGAGACCCAGTACTTC.

A few counts support this clonotype. The chain is built from TRBV7-9 and TRBJ1-6; D perhaps matches TRBD1 (5 bases). Trimming shortened V by 4 bases and J by 17 bases, and 12 bases separated the two germline ends. The CDR3 is made up of 11 amino acids. CDR1 is SEHNR and CDR2 is FQNEAQ in the germline V gene (reference sequence). For the CDR3, the DNA is TGTGCCAGCAGCTACTCCGGGACCTTCCACTTT. Protein sequence: CASSYSGTFHF.

The V and J genes are TRBV27 and TRBJ1-5, with a tentative D call TRBD1 (5 bases). Germline V lookup: CDR1 MNHEY, CDR2 SMNVEV (reference sequence). CDR3 size: 14 residues. Trimming removed 3 bases from V and 7 bases from J, with 13 bases in between. The DNA of the CDR3 is TGTGCCAGCAGTTTGGTGGGGGAGGGACAGCCCCAGCATTTT. Protein product: CASSLVGEGQPQHF.

In this sample, this clonotype turned up a few times. This chain connects TRBV5-5 to TRBJ1-1; D remains unclear. Germline CDR1 is SGHKS and CDR2 is YYEKEE (reference sequence). The CDR3 contains 15 residues. Trimming removed 0 bases at V and 6 bases at J, with 15 bases between. The CDR3, as DNA: TGTGCCAGCAGCTTGGAAAGGTCAAATTGGCCTGAAGCTTTCTTT. Amino acid sequence: CASSLERSNWPEAFF.

The chain joins TRBV5-5 to TRBJ1-1, with D possibly matching TRBD1 (5 bases). This CDR3 has 14 amino acids. V lost 4 bases to trimming and J lost 3 bases, with 13 bases between them. Germline V gene lookup returns CDR1 SGHKS and CDR2 YYEKEE (reference sequence). The DNA of the CDR3 is TGTGCCAGCAGCCGCGGGGGGGGAGACACTGAAGCTTTCTTT. Its protein is CASSRGGGDTEAFF.

The V call is TRBV5-1, the J call TRBJ1-3; D not resolved. CDR3 length: 17 residues. Germline-derived CDR1 and CDR2 are SGHRS and YFSETQ. The V and J ends lost 4 bases and 1 base respectively, with 18 bases between them. The CDR3 loop reads CASSLVGRRGSGNTIYF. CDR3 sequence (DNA): TGCGCCAGCAGCCTCGTCGGCAGGAGAGGATCTGGAAACACCATATATTTT.

In its sample, this clonotype was seen a few times. The chain carries TRBV10-1 and TRBJ1-2; D is perhaps TRBD1 (6 bases). V shed 8 bases and J shed 0 bases, with 22 bases lying between them. The CDR3 consists of 17 residues. Germline V CDR1 and CDR2: WNHNN, SYGVQD (reference sequence). CDR3 nucleotide sequence: TGCGCCAGCTTTTTCACGGGACAAACGGAAACTAACTATGGCTACACCTTC. Amino acid sequence: CASFFTGQTETNYGYTF.

The chain has TRBV7-2 and TRBJ2-1; the match to TRBD2 covers 9 bases. This CDR3 is 17 amino acids long. Germline assignment: CDR1 SGHTA and CDR2 FQGNSA. Germline trimming cut 2 bases from V and 6 bases from J; bases unmatched to any gene: 11. CDR3: CASSLRLAGFTGNEQFF. CDR3 coding DNA: TGTGCCAGCAGCTTAAGGCTAGCGGGGTTTACGGGCAATGAGCAGTTCTTC.

This clonotype was recorded once. The chain's CDR3 is CASSLDVTAPDTQYF. DNA for the CDR3: TGTGCCAGCAGCTTAGACGTGACGGCGCCAGATACGCAGTATTTT. J is TRBJ2-3 and V is TRBV7-8; D is undetermined. CDR1 is SGHVS, CDR2 FQNEAQ, per germline. Trimming shortened V by 1 base and J by 4 bases, and 12 bases separated the two germline ends. The CDR3 runs 15 residues.

V usage is TRBV4-2 and J usage is TRBJ2-7; 9 positions agree with TRBD1. V dropped 3 bases and J dropped 1; count of bases not matched to a gene: 7. This CDR3 has 16 amino acids. CDR1 LGHNA and CDR2 YNFKEQ come from the germline V gene. The CDR3 spells CASSQGGTGRSYEQYF. DNA for the CDR3: TGTGCCAGCAGCCAGGGCGGGACAGGGCGTTCCTACGAGCAGTACTTC.

This sequence joins TRBV4-2 and TRBJ1-1, with a weak D call TRBD1 (5 bases). Trimming took off 4 bases at V and 1 base at J, with 10 bases between the two ends. CDR1 LGHNA and CDR2 YNFKEQ come from the germline V gene. This CDR3 contains 14 residues. CDR3 amino acids: CASSPGHGNTEAFF. As DNA, the CDR3 is TGTGCCAGCAGCCCTGGACACGGGAACACTGAAGCTTTCTTT.

This clonotype came up a few times. The genes are TRBV11-1 and TRBJ2-1; 7 bases are shared with TRBD1. Germline CDR1 reads SGHAT; CDR2 reads FQDESV (reference sequence). The CDR3 sequence is 15 residues long. V gave up 2 bases and J gave up 1 base; unmatched junction bases: 2. The CDR3 DNA is TGTGCCAGCAGCTTACCGGGACAGTCCTACAATGAGCAGTTCTTC. Protein product: CASSLPGQSYNEQFF.